One and the same sample provided the 8 T cell receptor beta chains below, sequenced in a study of blood T cell repertoires in COVID-19. Libraries were prepared by immunoSEQ multiplex PCR; TCRdb keeps only in-frame clonotypes and omits some of them. The sample yields just over 350,000 clones, 86% seen once. Sequenced material: peripheral blood. The origin of the receptors is a woman in her sixties with COVID-19, enrolled during active disease.

V gene TRBV11-3 combines with J gene TRBJ1-1, with 11 bases lining up with TRBD1. J gave up 3 bases and V 4 bases, and 4 bases lay outside the gene matches. This CDR3 has 15 amino acids. Germline CDR1 SGHNT, CDR2 YENEEA. The CDR3 coding sequence is TGTGCCAGCAGCTCACCGGGACAGGGGGACACTGAAGCTTTCTTT. This gives the protein CASSSPGQGDTEAFF. Full variable domain (missing parts from reference TRBV11-3 and TRBJ1-1): EAGVVQSPRYKIIEKKQPVAFWCNPISGHNTLYWYLQNLGQGPELLIRYENEEAVDDSQLPKDRFSAERLKGVDSTLKIQPAELGDSAVYLCASSSPGQGDTEAFFGQGTRLTVV.

Points on this clone: A much larger clone differs by one base, so this may be a read error. The chain employs TRBV7-2 and TRBJ1-1; D may be TRBD1 (6 bases). Germline CDR1 and CDR2: SGHTA and FQGNSA. The CDR3 is made up of 13 amino acids. With 5 bases removed from V and 1 base from J, the gap between germline ends came to 8 bases. DNA for the CDR3: TGTGCCAGCAGCGAGACAGGGAACACTGAAGCTTTCTTT. Amino acids: CASSETGNTEAFF.

This chain joins TRBV19 and TRBJ1-4; 8 positions match TRBD1. The germline V gene has CDR1 LNHDA and CDR2 SQIVND (reference sequence). V lost 5 bases and J lost 3; bases outside the gene matches: 5. The CDR3 contains 15 residues. CDR3 nucleotide sequence: TGTGCCAGTAGTGCGGACAGGGTCTCTAATGAAAAACTGTTTTTT. Amino acids: CASSADRVSNEKLFF.

CDR3: CASSQDGRDTF. The CDR3 bases are TGCGCCAGCAGCCAAGACGGGAGGGACACCTTC. The chain is built from TRBV4-1 and TRBJ1-2; no reliable D call. This CDR3 region has 11 residues. V was cut by 0 bases and J by 12 bases, with 8 bases left in between. Germline assignment: CDR1 MGHRA and CDR2 YSYEKL.

This chain uses TRBV11-3 with TRBJ2-7, with 8 bases fitting TRBD1. The CDR3 extends over 12 amino acids. Germline loops: CDR1 SGHNT, CDR2 YENEEA. J gave up 6 bases and V 4 bases, and 2 bases lay outside the gene matches. The CDR3 loop reads CASSSTGGEQYF. CDR3 nucleotides: TGTGCCAGCAGCTCTACAGGGGGCGAGCAGTACTTC.

The CDR3 DNA reads TGTGCCAGCAGCTTGGTTGGCGGTATCTCCTATAATTCACCCCTCCACTTT. Its protein is CASSLVGGISYNSPLHF. The gene calls are TRBV5-5 and TRBJ1-6; no clear D gene. The germline CDR1 and CDR2 sequences are SGHKS and YYEKEE (reference sequence). The CDR3 has 17 amino acids. V gave up 0 bases and J gave up 0 bases, with 10 bases separating them.

The chain has TRBV7-9 and TRBJ1-2; D call uncertain. Germline-derived CDR1 and CDR2 are SEHNR and FQNEAQ (reference sequence). CDR3 length: 15 amino acids. Trimming cost V 1 base and J 2 bases, with 11 bases left between them. The CDR3 DNA is TGTGCCAGCAGCTTAGAGGGTACGGGGAACTATGGCTACACCTTC. As protein: CASSLEGTGNYGYTF.

This clone was seen more than once but under ten times. V gene TRBV5-6 combines with J gene TRBJ1-6; D unresolved. Germline V gene data show CDR1 as SGHDT and CDR2 as YYEEEE. Between the trimmed V and J ends, which lost 2 bases and 5 bases, there was a span of 5 bases. The CDR3 is 13 amino acids. DNA of the CDR3: TGTGCCAGCAGCTTTGCGGATAATTCACCCCTCCACTTT. Protein: CASSFADNSPLHF.